What follows are 20 T cell receptor beta chains derived from one specimen sequenced in a study of blood T cell repertoires in COVID-19. The method was immunoSEQ multiplex PCR; TCRdb's version includes in-frame clones alone and lacks a portion of them. The table includes roughly 140,000 clones, roughly 88% detected once. The sequencing sample was made of PBMCs or T cells enriched from blood (not recorded which). The receptors were sampled from a woman under 40 with acute COVID-19.

The V and J genes are TRBV2 and TRBJ1-5; D not resolved. The CDR3 covers 12 residues. Germline CDR1 reads SNHLY; CDR2 reads FYNNEI. The V and J ends lost 5 bases and 12 bases respectively, with 14 bases between them. The CDR3 is CASSSDIPHQHF. CDR3 coding DNA: TGTGCCAGCAGTTCCGACATACCCCACCAGCATTTT. The entire variable domain, with the rest obtained from reference TRBV2 and TRBJ1-5, is as follows: EPEVTQTPSHQVTQMGQEVILRCVPISNHLYFYWYRQILGQKVEFLVSFYNNEISEKSEIFDDQFSVERPDGSNFTLKIRSTKLEDSAMYFCASSSDIPHQHFGDGTRLSIL.

The chain has TRBV7-2 and TRBJ1-6; D possibly corresponds to TRBD1 (5 bases). V gave up 5 bases and J gave up 10 bases, with 18 bases separating them. Germline lookup yields CDR1 SGHTA and CDR2 FQGNSA. CDR3 length: 15 amino acids. CDR3 nucleotides: TGTGCCAGCAGCCAAAACCAGGGTAGAGGCTCACCCCTCCACTTT. Translating gives CASSQNQGRGSPLHF. Using reference TRBV7-2 and TRBJ1-6 for the parts outside the CDR3, the full variable domain is GAGVSQSPSNKVTEKGKDVELRCDPISGHTALYWYRQSLGQGLEFLIYFQGNSAPDKSGLPSDRFSAERTGGSVSTLTIQRTQQEDSAVYLCASSQNQGRGSPLHFGNGTRLTVT.

The chain employs TRBV5-4 and TRBJ1-1; the match to TRBD1 covers 7 bases. Germline CDR1 and CDR2: SGHNT and YYREEE (reference sequence). The CDR3 extends over 16 amino acids. V dropped 4 bases and J dropped 0; count of bases not matched to a gene: 9. CDR3 bases: TGTGCCAGCAGCCGGACAGGCGGAAGACTGAACACTGAAGCTTTCTTT. It yields the protein CASSRTGGRLNTEAFF.

This chain joins TRBV10-3 and TRBJ2-7, with a possible D match to TRBD1 (5 bases). Trimming stripped 3 bases from V and 5 bases from J, with 8 bases between. CDR3 length: 12 residues. Germline CDR1 and CDR2: ENHRY and SYGVKD. The CDR3 protein is CAISDRANEQYF. In DNA, the CDR3 is TGTGCCATCAGTGACAGGGCCAACGAGCAGTACTTC.

The table lists this clone with a count of one. This chain connects TRBV5-6 to TRBJ1-1; D gene uncertain. Trimming took off 0 bases at V and 8 bases at J, with 8 bases between the two ends. The CDR3 has 12 residues. CDR1 is SGHDT and CDR2 is YYEEEE in the germline V gene. Here the CDR3 reads CASSLAVAEAFF. Here the CDR3 DNA reads TGTGCCAGCAGCTTGGCCGTCGCGGAAGCTTTCTTT.

V usage is TRBV5-1 and J usage is TRBJ2-5; 8 bases line up with TRBD2. This CDR3 is 15 amino acids long. The ends lost 4 bases at V and 2 bases at J; junction bases unmatched: 7. The germline gives CDR1 SGHRS, CDR2 YFSETQ. The CDR3 nucleotides are TGCGCCAGCAGCGAGCACCTAGCGGGTCAAGAGACCCAGTACTTC. Translated: CASSEHLAGQETQYF.

This clone turned up a few times. The chain uses TRBV15 and TRBJ1-5; unclear D gene. CDR1 LNHNV and CDR2 YYDKDF come from the germline V gene (reference sequence). V dropped 5 bases and J dropped 5 bases, with 10 bases sitting between them. The CDR3 length is 13 residues. The CDR3 sequence is CATSGLGYQPQHF. CDR3 bases: TGTGCCACCAGCGGACTAGGATATCAGCCCCAGCATTTT.

The chain combines TRBV29-1 with TRBJ2-1; D possibly corresponds to TRBD1 (5 bases). V lost 0 bases, J lost 5 bases, and 11 bases lay in between. CDR1 SQVTM and CDR2 ANQGSEA come from the germline V gene. This CDR3 comprises 14 residues. The CDR3 region is CSVEDRVVHNEQFF. In DNA form, the CDR3 reads TGCAGCGTTGAAGACAGGGTAGTTCACAATGAGCAGTTCTTC.

The chain carries TRBV29-1 and TRBJ1-2; no reliable D call. Per the germline V gene, CDR1 is SQVTM and CDR2 is ANQGSEA. This CDR3 has 13 amino acids. V was shortened by 0 bases and J by 4 bases, with 9 bases between the two germline ends. The CDR3 is CSVEDQAGYGYTF. In DNA form, the CDR3 reads TGCAGCGTTGAAGATCAGGCGGGCTATGGCTACACCTTC. Using reference TRBV29-1 and TRBJ1-2 for the parts outside the CDR3, the full variable domain is SAVISQKPSRDICQRGTSLTIQCQVDSQVTMMFWYRQQPGQSLTLIATANQGSEATYESGFVIDKFPISRPNLTFSTLTVSNMSPEDSSIYLCSVEDQAGYGYTFGSGTRLTVV.

The J gene is TRBJ1-1, the V gene TRBV7-8; 8 bases map to TRBD1. Germline CDR1 reads SGHVS; CDR2 reads FQNEAQ. This CDR3 is built from 16 residues. Trimming removed 5 bases from V and 1 base from J; junction bases left unmatched: 9. CDR3 residues: CASSPTPDRANTEAFF. The CDR3 DNA follows: TGTGCCAGCAGCCCCACGCCGGACAGGGCGAACACTGAAGCTTTCTTT.

CDR3 in amino acids: CASSMQITGELFF. In DNA, the CDR3 is TGTGCCAGCAGCATGCAGATCACCGGGGAGCTGTTTTTT. The rearrangement links TRBV9 to TRBJ2-2; D is unresolved. The CDR3 loop spans 13 amino acids. The germline V gene has CDR1 SGDLS and CDR2 YYNGEE. With 4 bases removed from V and 4 bases from J, the gap between germline ends came to 8 bases.

This chain uses TRBV30 with TRBJ2-7; D remains ambiguous. Deletions cut 5 bases from V and 4 bases from J, with 12 bases between. The CDR3 is made up of 12 amino acids. Germline CDR1 GTSNPN, CDR2 SVGIG (reference sequence). Here the CDR3 reads CAWSLFGYEQYF. CDR3 in DNA: TGTGCCTGGTCCCTCTTCGGGTACGAGCAGTACTTC.

The chain has TRBV27 and TRBJ2-7; 10 positions match TRBD1. The CDR3 has 16 residues. The germline V gene has CDR1 MNHEY and CDR2 SMNVEV (reference sequence). V shed 2 bases and J 3 bases; nucleotides not matched to a gene: 7. CDR3 amino acids: CASSLRGGTGDYEQYF. The CDR3 DNA reads TGTGCCAGCAGTTTAAGGGGGGGGACAGGGGACTACGAGCAGTACTTC.

The chain has TRBV18 and TRBJ1-3; D is uncertain. The V and J ends lost 2 bases and 0 bases respectively, with 8 bases between them. CDR1 and CDR2 (germline): KGHSH, LQKENI. The CDR3 extends over 15 amino acids. The CDR3 nucleotides read TGTGCCAGCTCACCAAGTAGTGGCTCTGGAAACACCATATATTTT. This encodes CASSPSSGSGNTIYF.

The J gene is TRBJ1-5, the V gene TRBV6-2 or TRBV6-3, with TRBD1 matching 7 bases. This CDR3 has 13 residues. CDR1 MNHEY and CDR2 SVGEGT come from the germline V gene. J gave up 9 bases and V 5 bases, and 7 bases lay outside the gene matches. DNA for the CDR3: TGTGCCAGCAGTATCCCGGGACAGTTGCCCCAGCATTTT. As protein: CASSIPGQLPQHF.

The sample holds one count of this clone. CDR3 coding DNA: TGTGCCAGTAAGGACAGGCAGTACTATGGCTACACCTTC. This translates into CASKDRQYYGYTF. This sequence joins TRBV19 and TRBJ1-2, with 7 positions matching TRBD1. The V gene's germline CDR1 is LNHDA and CDR2 SQIVND (reference sequence). The CDR3 length is 13 residues. The junction had 5 bases not matched to a gene; V was cut back by 7 bases and J by 3 bases.

The chain is built from TRBV7-6 and TRBJ1-6; weak D call: TRBD1 (5 bases). Trimming took 5 bases from V and 6 from J, leaving 8 bases between them. Germline CDR1 is SGHVS and CDR2 is FNYEAQ. The CDR3 is made up of 13 amino acids. The DNA of the CDR3 is TGTGCCAGCAGCCAGGGAACTAATTCACCCCTCCACTTT. Its protein product is CASSQGTNSPLHF.

The gene calls are TRBV24-1 and TRBJ1-4; 9 bases line up with TRBD1. The V gene's germline CDR1 is KGHDR and CDR2 SFDVKD. With V trimmed by 4 bases and J by 7 bases, 9 bases remained unmatched. This CDR3 contains 16 residues. This CDR3 reads CATSESGTGQGEKLFF. The CDR3 DNA reads TGTGCCACCAGTGAATCCGGGACAGGGCAGGGTGAAAAACTGTTTTTT.

The rearrangement links TRBV5-4 to TRBJ2-5; a weak D match, TRBD2 (6 bases). This CDR3 has 16 amino acids. Trimming left V 4 bases short and J 3 bases short, with 19 bases between. The germline V gene encodes CDR1 SGHNT and CDR2 YYREEE (reference sequence). The CDR3 here is CASSAIGGTAEETQYF. The CDR3 DNA reads TGTGCCAGCAGCGCGATAGGAGGGACGGCTGAAGAGACCCAGTACTTC.

This clone was seen just once. The rearrangement uses TRBV4-3 and TRBJ2-7, with TRBD1 identical over 9 bases. CDR3 length: 13 residues. V lost 1 base and J lost 6; bases outside the gene matches: 1. CDR1 and CDR2 from the germline V gene are LGHNA and YSLEER. CDR3 amino acids: CASSQGGQGEQYF. The CDR3, as DNA: TGCGCCAGCAGCCAAGGGGGACAGGGCGAGCAGTACTTC.